Listed below are T cell receptor beta chains from one sample, sequenced in a study of blood T cell repertoires in COVID-19. TCRdb keeps only in-frame clones here, not all; method: immunoSEQ multiplex PCR. The sample has over 110,000 clones; 75% to 90% are singletons. Input material: PBMCs or T cells enriched from blood (not recorded which). The receptors come from a man aged 55 to 70 who had recovered from COVID-19. CDR3s include the opening cysteine and the closing phenylalanine or tryptophan. The D gene is left open where the match is weak. Rows give clone size only sometimes, using once, few, many, or a class for an expanded clone.

size,V,J,D,CDR3,DNA
.,TRBV3-1/TRBV3-2,TRBJ2-7,TRBD1,CASSQGQTSYEQYF,TGTGCCAGCAGCCAGGGACAGACCTCCTACGAGCAGTACTTC
.,TRBV5-1,TRBJ2-3,.,CASSSGQSTDTQYF,TGCGCCAGCAGCTCCGGACAGAGCACAGATACGCAGTATTTT
.,TRBV27,TRBJ2-7,.,CASGWAWSYEQYF,TGTGCCAGCGGCTGGGCGTGGTCCTACGAGCAGTACTTC
.,TRBV6-1,TRBJ2-5,TRBD2,CASSENKGLAGETQYF,TGTGCCAGCAGTGAAAATAAAGGACTAGCGGGGGAGACCCAGTACTTC
.,TRBV2,TRBJ2-5,.,CASSAQGRETQYF,TGTGCCAGCAGTGCGCAGGGGCGGGAGACCCAGTACTTC
.,TRBV6-5,TRBJ2-3,TRBD2,CASRTLAGVGDTQYF,TGTGCCAGCAGAACCCTAGCGGGGGTTGGAGATACGCAGTATTTT
few,TRBV28,TRBJ2-7,.,CASSLQHLYEQYF,TGTGCCAGCAGTTTACAACACCTCTACGAGCAGTACTTC
once,TRBV6-5,TRBJ1-1,TRBD1,CASSSVPGTGVEAFF,TGTGCCAGCAGTTCAGTTCCCGGGACAGGGGTTGAAGCTTTCTTT
.,TRBV9,TRBJ2-3,.,CASSVPGFPATDTQYF,TGTGCCAGCAGCGTACCCGGGTTCCCAGCCACAGATACGCAGTATTTT
.,TRBV6-5,TRBJ2-1,.,CASSLPPGGATEQFF,TGTGCCAGCAGTCTCCCTCCGGGGGGCGCGACGGAGCAGTTCTTC
.,TRBV5-1,TRBJ2-2,.,CASSSDSYTGELFF,TGCGCCAGCAGCTCGGACAGTTACACCGGGGAGCTGTTTTTT
.,TRBV28,TRBJ1-2,TRBD1,CASSLGQGGDGYTF,TGTGCCAGCAGTTTAGGACAGGGGGGCGATGGCTACACCTTC
.,TRBV5-1,TRBJ2-5,TRBD1,CASSHGQGLGETQYF,TGCGCCAGCAGCCACGGACAGGGACTGGGCGAGACCCAGTACTTC
.,TRBV15,TRBJ1-2,TRBD1,CATSRDRNYGYTF,TGTGCCACCAGCAGGGACAGGAACTATGGCTACACCTTC
once,TRBV15,TRBJ1-2,.,CATSRSRVGPSGYTF,TGTGCCACCAGCAGAAGCAGGGTCGGTCCTAGTGGCTACACCTTC
.,TRBV28,TRBJ1-4,TRBD1,CASSYGGQGGEKLFF,TGTGCCAGCAGTTATGGGGGACAGGGAGGAGAAAAACTGTTTTTT
few,TRBV18,TRBJ1-6,TRBD1,CASSPKTGGNSPLHF,TGTGCCAGCTCACCCAAGACAGGGGGTAATTCACCCCTCCACTTT
.,TRBV15,TRBJ2-2,TRBD2,CATSKTSGRVPFDGELFF,TGTGCCACCAGCAAAACTAGCGGGAGGGTCCCGTTTGACGGGGAGCTGTTTTTT
.,TRBV27,TRBJ2-3,TRBD1,CASTLTGSETDTQYF,TGTGCCAGCACCTTGACAGGGAGTGAGACAGATACGCAGTATTTT